In its sample, the clone carrying this T cell receptor (beta chain) was seen many times. Its cognate antigen is unknown. The data originate from a study of T cells after yellow fever vaccination. Study conclusions and caveats: Primary-vaccination clones mostly resurfaced post-booster (under 98% CD4, roughly 90% CD8). Weaker overall was a secondary response that nonetheless peaked faster, on day 5 versus 15.

Production of TCR cDNA was by 5'RACE template switching, which also added a universal primer site and UMIs. Each CDR3 protein gets one entry after TCRdb re-called the 5' RACE reads with MiXCR. The sample has about 400,000 distinct CDR3 sequences; 6.2% are singletons. Trimming shortened V by 0 bases and J by 16 bases, and 10 bases separated the two germline ends. Germline CDR1 SGHTA, CDR2 FQGNSA. The length of the CDR3 is 12 residues. The chain links TRBV7-2 to TRBJ1-6, with a possible D match to TRBD1 (6 bases). This clonotype was sampled from a man aged 25-45 years who received the YFV17D yellow fever vaccine. Specimen: PBMCs, collected 5 days after the yellow fever booster vaccination. The CDR3 here is CASSLALGALHF. The CDR3 DNA reads as TGTGCCAGCAGCTTAGCGCTGGGGGCTCTCCACTTT.